This TCR beta chain was sequenced during a study of blood T cell repertoires in COVID-19. Sequenced by immunoSEQ multiplex PCR; TCRdb stores in-frame clones only, minus some. The repertoire holds 310,000 or so clones, with over 75% as singletons. Sequenced: PBMCs or T cells enriched from blood (not recorded which). This receptor was obtained from a woman aged 40-49 years who had recovered from COVID-19.

In nucleotides, the CDR3 is TGTGCCAGCAGGGAAGCGGGGTGGGAGACCCAGTACTTC. Protein sequence: CASREAGWETQYF. The chain recombines TRBV7-2 with TRBJ2-5; the match to TRBD2 covers 7 bases. CDR3 length: 13 amino acids. V was clipped by 6 bases and J by 5 bases; unmatched bases: 6. Per the germline V gene, CDR1 is SGHTA and CDR2 is FQGNSA.